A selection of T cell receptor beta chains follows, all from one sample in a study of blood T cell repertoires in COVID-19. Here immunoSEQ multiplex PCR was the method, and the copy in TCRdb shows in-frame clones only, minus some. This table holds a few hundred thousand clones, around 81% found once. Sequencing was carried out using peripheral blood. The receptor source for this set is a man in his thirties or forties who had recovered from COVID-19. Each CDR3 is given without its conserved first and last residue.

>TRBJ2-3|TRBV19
ASSMLTGGDTQY
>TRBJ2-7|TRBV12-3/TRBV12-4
ASSLNYEQY
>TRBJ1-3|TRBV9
ASSLNSGNTIY
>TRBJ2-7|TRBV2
ASKREAYEQY
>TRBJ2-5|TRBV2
ASSEALSARSQY
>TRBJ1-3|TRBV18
ASSPLTGTGNTIY
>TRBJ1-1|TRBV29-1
SGLAGATEAF
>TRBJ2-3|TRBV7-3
ASSSTFGGPDTQY
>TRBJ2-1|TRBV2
ASNLLAGSYNEQF
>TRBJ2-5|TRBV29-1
SQGVYETQY
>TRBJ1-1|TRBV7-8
ASSRNPRIMNTEAF
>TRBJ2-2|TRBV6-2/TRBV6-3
ASSSSGGEVAAGELF
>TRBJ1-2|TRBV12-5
ASGLALRQGNTLPFYGYT
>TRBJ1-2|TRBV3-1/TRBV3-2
ASSPDNALNGYT
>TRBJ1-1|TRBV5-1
ASSLGTVNTEAF
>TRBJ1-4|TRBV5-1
ASSSTGENEKLF
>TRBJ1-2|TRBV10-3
AIAGVNYGYT
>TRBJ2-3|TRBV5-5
ASSKASDRATDTQY
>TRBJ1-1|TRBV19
ASSLGRASGTEAF
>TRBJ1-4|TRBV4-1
ASRPVNAGGGVGEKLF
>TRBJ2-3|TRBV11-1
ASSLSPLDTQY
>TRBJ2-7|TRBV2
ASSDRRDGAYEQY
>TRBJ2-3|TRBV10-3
AISGASTDTQY
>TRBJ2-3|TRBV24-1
ATSAQAGTDTQY
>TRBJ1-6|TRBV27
ASSWSAGEQISPLH
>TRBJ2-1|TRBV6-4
ASSAAGGDNEQF
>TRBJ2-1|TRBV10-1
ASSVTSGGSYNEQF
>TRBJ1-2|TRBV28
ASRGTTGALDGYT
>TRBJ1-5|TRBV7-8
ASSLASGYSNQPQH
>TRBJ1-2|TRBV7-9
ASTPNSYYGYT
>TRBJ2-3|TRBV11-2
ASSLEGGGLGSTQY
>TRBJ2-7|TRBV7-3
ASSLNTGPYEQY
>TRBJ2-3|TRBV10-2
ASRNGGTSGTDTQY
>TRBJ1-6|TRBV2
ASRDGQGYNSPLH
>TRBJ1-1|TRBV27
ASSLGGGNTEAF
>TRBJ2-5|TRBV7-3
ASSPLGLAGDQETQY
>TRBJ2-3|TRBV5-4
ASSPNSGELGTDTQY
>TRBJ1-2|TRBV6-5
ASSYWAGGNYGYT
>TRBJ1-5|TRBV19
AIADRSSNQPQH
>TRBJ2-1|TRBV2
ASSPGTGEYNEQF
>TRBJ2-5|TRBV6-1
ASSGSRGLGQETQY
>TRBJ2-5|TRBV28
ASRVTGIGETQY
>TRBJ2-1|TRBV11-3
ASSFSDAAEQF
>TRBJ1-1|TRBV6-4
ASLAGKNTEAF
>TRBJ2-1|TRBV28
ASSLWQGGYNEQF
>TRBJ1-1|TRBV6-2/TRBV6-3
ASSYQGAYVENTEAF
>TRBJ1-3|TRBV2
ASRPGTDGNTIY
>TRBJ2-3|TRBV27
ASTPSSGGMGTQY
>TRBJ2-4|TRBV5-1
ASSPLVGGIQY
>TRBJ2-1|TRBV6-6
ASSWTSGGAGEQF
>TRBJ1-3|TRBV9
ASSVNVAGNTIY